This TCR beta chain is from a study of blood T cells in healthy people across ages. A second roughly 6 to 11 cycle PCR used barcoded and J-beta primers. TCRdb called the 5' RACE reads again in MiXCR, with one record for every CDR3 protein. The sample has 2 million or so distinct CDR3 sequences; approximately 50% are singletons. There were healthy Caucasian individuals from Russia, aged about 6 to 100, serving as donors. This clonotype occurred a few times. CDR1 and CDR2 from the germline V gene are SGHDT and YYEEEE. V trimming: 3 bases; J trimming: 2 bases; junction bases outside the gene matches: 8. CDR3 length: 16 amino acids.

The V call is TRBV5-6, the J call TRBJ2-1, with 7 nucleotides matching TRBD1. The sequence was obtained from a woman between 35 and 50 years old in good health. What was sequenced was blood. The CDR3 region is CASSYRTGRAYNEQFF. The CDR3 coding sequence is TGTGCCAGCAGCTACCGGACAGGACGAGCCTACAATGAGCAGTTCTTC.